The 22 T cell receptor beta chains reported below all come from one sample, sequenced in a study of blood T cell repertoires in COVID-19. Clones were read by immunoSEQ multiplex PCR, and TCRdb kept only the in-frame ones, dropping some. The sample lists over 200,000 clones, over 80% occurring once. Input material: peripheral blood. These TCRs come from a man under 40 with COVID-19, enrolled during active disease.

The rearrangement links TRBV7-2 to TRBJ2-7; 7 bases align to TRBD2. Trimming took 2 bases from V and 3 from J; bases not matched to a gene: 16. Germline CDR1 is SGHTA and CDR2 is FQGNSA. This CDR3 has 18 residues. The CDR3 nucleotides are TGTGCCAGCAGCTTATTCTTGGGTACTCGCGGGAGCCACTACGAGCAGTACTTC. This gives the protein CASSLFLGTRGSHYEQYF.

The V and J genes are TRBV28 and TRBJ1-1; 9 bases map to TRBD1. The CDR3 sequence is 16 residues long. Germline values: CDR1 MDHEN, CDR2 SYDVKM. Trimming at V came to 6 bases and at J to 3 bases, leaving 11 bases not matched to a gene. The CDR3 DNA reads as TGTGCCAGCAGAAACCAACAGGGGGCAGGGGACACTGAAGCTTTCTTT. It translates to CASRNQQGAGDTEAFF.

This chain joins TRBV24-1 and TRBJ2-2; D gene uncertain. The germline CDR1 and CDR2 sequences are KGHDR and SFDVKD. With 8 bases removed from V and 2 bases from J, the gap between germline ends came to 8 bases. The CDR3 is 13 residues long. The CDR3 nucleotides are TGTGCCACCAACCAGGTTAACACCGGGGAGCTGTTTTTT. This translates into CATNQVNTGELFF.

The gene calls are TRBV27 and TRBJ1-1; perhaps TRBD1 as D (5 bases). V lost 3 bases and J lost 5, with 13 bases in between. The CDR3 extends over 14 amino acids. Germline V CDR1 and CDR2: MNHEY, SMNVEV (reference sequence). CDR3 protein: CASSFNPGWTEAFF. The CDR3 coding sequence is TGTGCCAGCAGTTTTAATCCAGGGTGGACTGAAGCTTTCTTT.

The V gene is TRBV4-3, the J gene TRBJ1-2; 7 nucleotides align to TRBD1. The CDR3 is made up of 14 amino acids. The germline V gene has CDR1 LGHNA and CDR2 YSLEER. With V trimmed by 0 bases and J by 8 bases, 6 bases remained unmatched. The CDR3 protein is CASSQDRGTVGYTF. The CDR3 DNA reads TGCGCCAGCAGCCAAGATCGAGGGACAGTAGGCTACACCTTC.

This chain connects TRBV24-1 to TRBJ1-5; 7 bases are a match to TRBD1. V was pared by 5 bases and J by 2 bases, with 2 bases of the junction left unmatched. Germline V CDR1 and CDR2: KGHDR, SFDVKD. The CDR3 has 14 amino acids. CDR3 sequence: CATSGDRGNQPQHF. As DNA, the CDR3 is TGTGCCACCAGTGGAGACAGGGGCAATCAGCCCCAGCATTTT.

The chain links TRBV6-2 or TRBV6-3 to TRBJ2-2; D possibly corresponds to TRBD2 (7 bases). Trimming stripped 0 bases from V and 5 bases from J, with 16 bases between. Germline CDR1 MNHEY, CDR2 SVGEGT. The CDR3 consists of 17 residues. The CDR3 sequence is CASSYSNYREGTGELFF. The DNA for the CDR3 is TGTGCCAGCAGTTACTCGAACTACAGGGAGGGGACCGGGGAGCTGTTTTTT.

The chain employs TRBV2 and TRBJ1-2; D might be TRBD1 (5 bases). Germline CDR1 reads SNHLY; CDR2 reads FYNNEI. This CDR3 has 12 amino acids. Between the trimmed V and J ends, which lost 10 bases and 2 bases, there was a span of 11 bases. As DNA, the CDR3 is TGTGCCAAAGGGGCTAAAAACTATGGCTACACCTTC. Translated: CAKGAKNYGYTF. The full variable domain, completed using reference TRBV2 and TRBJ1-2, is EPEVTQTPSHQVTQMGQEVILRCVPISNHLYFYWYRQILGQKVEFLVSFYNNEISEKSEIFDDQFSVERPDGSNFTLKIRSTKLEDSAMYFCAKGAKNYGYTFGSGTRLTVV.

The rearrangement joins TRBV7-2 to TRBJ2-2; a weak D match, TRBD1 (6 bases). CDR1 and CDR2 (germline): SGHTA, FQGNSA. The CDR3 contains 16 residues. Between the trimmed V and J ends, which lost 5 bases and 1 base, there was a span of 14 bases. The DNA of the CDR3 is TGTGCCAGCAGCCTCATCGACAGGAGGAACACCGGGGAGCTGTTTTTT. Translating gives CASSLIDRRNTGELFF.

This clone was seen once. This chain uses TRBV7-9 with TRBJ2-7; 8 nucleotides align to TRBD1. Germline-derived CDR1 and CDR2 are SEHNR and FQNEAQ (reference sequence). Unmatched junction bases numbered 8, after V lost 4 bases and J lost 12 bases. This CDR3 has 12 amino acids. The chain's CDR3 is CASSSGQGGVYF. For the CDR3, the DNA is TGTGCCAGCAGCTCCGGACAGGGCGGTGTGTACTTC.

The rearrangement links TRBV3-1 (or the pseudogene TRBV3-2) to TRBJ2-1, with 10 bases that match TRBD2. CDR3 length equals 15 residues. V trimming: 4 bases; J trimming: 9 bases; junction bases outside the gene matches: 9. From germline, CDR1 is LGHDT and CDR2 YNNKEL (reference sequence). The DNA of the CDR3 is TGTGCCAGCAGCCCCCCAGCGGGGGGGCCTAGTGAGCAGTTCTTC. It specifies CASSPPAGGPSEQFF.

This clone was observed a handful of times. The rearrangement links TRBV10-2 to TRBJ1-2, with D tentatively TRBD1 (5 bases). Germline V lookup: CDR1 WSHSY, CDR2 SAAADI. The CDR3 has 15 amino acids. Deletions cut 6 bases from V and 3 bases from J, with 17 bases between. The DNA of the CDR3 is TGCGCCAGCAGGGCAGGTTCGGGGGGAGACTATGGCTACACCTTC. Amino acid sequence: CASRAGSGGDYGYTF.

The rearrangement links TRBV5-1 to TRBJ2-1, with D possibly TRBD2 on 5 matching bases. The germline gives CDR1 SGHRS, CDR2 YFSETQ. The V gene lost 0 bases and the J gene lost 7 bases, with 14 bases spanning the gap. This CDR3 has 15 residues. The DNA for the CDR3 is TGCGCCAGCAGCTTGGCCGTGGGCCCGGGGAATGAGCAGTTCTTC. Amino acid sequence: CASSLAVGPGNEQFF.

This clone appeared a few times. The chain uses TRBV18 and TRBJ2-3, with TRBD1 matching over 10 bases. This CDR3 comprises 16 residues. V lost 1 base and J lost 2; bases outside the gene matches: 3. CDR1 KGHSH and CDR2 LQKENI come from the germline V gene. The CDR3 is CASSPRQGANTDTQYF. The CDR3 DNA sequence: TGTGCCAGCTCACCACGACAGGGGGCTAACACAGATACGCAGTATTTT.

The chain joins TRBV11-1 to TRBJ2-2; 8 bases align to TRBD1. The CDR3 spans 14 residues. The junction had 8 bases not matched to a gene; V was cut back by 5 bases and J by 9 bases. Looked up from germline, CDR1 is SGHAT and CDR2 is FQDESV (reference sequence). The CDR3 reads CASSPRTGMRELFF. The CDR3 DNA is TGTGCCAGCAGCCCCCGGACAGGGATGAGGGAGCTGTTTTTT.

This sequence joins TRBV24-1 and TRBJ2-1; 7 bases align to TRBD1. This CDR3 region has 13 residues. The germline CDR1 and CDR2 sequences are KGHDR and SFDVKD. The V gene end was trimmed by 8 bases and the J gene end by 2 bases; junction bases not matched to a gene: 2. The CDR3 bases are TGTGCCACCATGGGACAGCCCTACAATGAGCAGTTCTTC. Amino acid sequence: CATMGQPYNEQFF.

The rearrangement links TRBV10-3 to TRBJ2-2; D is possibly TRBD2 (5 bases). Looked up from germline, CDR1 is ENHRY and CDR2 is SYGVKD. Trimming cost V 4 bases and J 1 base, with 7 bases left between them. The CDR3 runs to 14 residues. The CDR3 bases are TGTGCCATCAGTGGACTAAAGAACACCGGGGAGCTGTTTTTT. Translation gives CAISGLKNTGELFF.

The chain joins TRBV29-1 to TRBJ1-1; perhaps TRBD1 as D (6 bases). The germline CDR1 and CDR2 sequences are SQVTM and ANQGSEA. V was cut by 7 bases and J by 0 bases, with 12 bases left in between. The CDR3 is 13 amino acids. The CDR3 DNA follows: TGCAGCGCTCGACAGGATATGAACACTGAAGCTTTCTTT. Its translation: CSARQDMNTEAFF.

The chain is built from TRBV5-6 and TRBJ2-7; no clear D gene. V lost 0 bases, J lost 3 bases, and 10 bases lay in between. The CDR3 has 14 residues. Germline CDR1 SGHDT, CDR2 YYEEEE. This CDR3 is CASSLERSHYEQYF. CDR3 nucleotide sequence: TGTGCCAGCAGCTTGGAACGGAGCCACTACGAGCAGTACTTC.

The V and J genes are TRBV11-2 and TRBJ2-3; TRBD2 agrees at 8 bases. CDR1 and CDR2 from the germline V gene are SGHAT and FQNNGV. CDR3 size: 15 residues. J lost 5 bases, V lost 1 base, and 5 bases had no gene match. The CDR3 sequence is CASSLAGGPGDTQYF. CDR3 DNA sequence: TGTGCCAGCAGCTTAGCGGGGGGGCCAGGAGATACGCAGTATTTT.

This chain uses TRBV28 with TRBJ2-2, with a weak D call TRBD2 (6 bases). This CDR3 comprises 15 residues. Germline V gene sequence: CDR1 MDHEN, CDR2 SYDVKM. V lost 3 bases and J lost 2, with 10 bases in between. The CDR3 sequence is CASSLGGGNTGELFF. As DNA, the CDR3 is TGTGCCAGCAGTTTGGGGGGAGGCAACACCGGGGAGCTGTTTTTT.

The rearrangement uses TRBV7-7 and TRBJ1-3; 9 nucleotides align to TRBD1. V was clipped by 6 bases and J by 2 bases; unmatched bases: 5. This CDR3 is built from 15 residues. The germline V gene has CDR1 SSHAT and CDR2 FNYEAQ (reference sequence). DNA for the CDR3: TGTGCCAGCAGTCCCGGGACAGGGCCTGGAAACACCATATATTTT. Encoded protein: CASSPGTGPGNTIYF.